Presented here are 17 T cell receptor beta chains from one specimen sequenced in a study of T cell clonality in common variable immunodeficiency. The assay was immunoSEQ multiplex PCR, and TCRdb's table has in-frame clones only and misses some. This sample has around 57,000 clones and no singletons, with around 5.4% in the ten largest. The sample taken for sequencing was peripheral blood mononuclear cells. All receptors derive from a person aged 18 to 70 in good health.

This clone was seen a handful of times. The read stops 3 residues short of the end of the CDR3; the missing end is completed from the germline J gene. This chain connects TRBV5-1 to TRBJ2-7; maybe TRBD2 (6 bases). The CDR3 is 16 amino acids. V lost 1 base to trimming and J lost 0 bases, with 14 bases between them. Germline V gene sequence: CDR1 SGHRS, CDR2 YFSETQ. Incomplete CDR3 DNA: TGCGCCAGCAGCTTGTACGGCGGGGAAAGCTCCTACGAG. Amino acids: CASSLYGGESSYE. The CDR3 reads in full as CASSLYGGESSYEQYF.

This clone was seen many times. The sequenced fragment ends 3 residues before the CDR3 boundary, so the rest is inferred from the germline J gene. The chain recombines TRBV7-2 with TRBJ1-1, with D possibly TRBD1 on 5 matching bases. Germline CDR1 and CDR2: SGHTA and FQGNSA. This CDR3 region has 15 residues. CDR3 DNA, as far as it was read: TGTGCCAGCAGTCCTAAACATGTGTGGGGCGCCGAA. Its protein is CASSPKHVWGAE. The whole CDR3 reads CASSPKHVWGAEAFF.

This clone has at least ten counts. The read ends 3 residues before the CDR3 terminus; that terminus is restored from the germline J gene. J is TRBJ2-1 and V is TRBV18, with 10 bases that match TRBD2. The V gene end was trimmed by 0 bases and the J gene end by 6 bases; junction bases not matched to a gene: 8. CDR3 length: 17 residues. CDR1 is KGHSH and CDR2 is LQKENI in the germline V gene. Partial CDR3 DNA: TGTGCCAGCTCACCACCGGAAAGCGGGAGGGCCGGCAATGAG. Amino acid sequence: CASSPPESGRAGNE. In full, the CDR3 reads CASSPPESGRAGNEQFF.

Regarding this clone: The read comes to an end 3 residues before the CDR3 does, leaving the germline J gene to fill in the end. The chain combines TRBV2 with TRBJ1-3; D not resolved. The V end lost 7 bases, the J end lost 0 bases, and 16 bases lay between the germline ends. The CDR3 extends over 16 amino acids. Per the germline V gene, CDR1 is SNHLY and CDR2 is FYNNEI. The CDR3 loop is CASTIATASSGNTIYF. The part of the CDR3 DNA that was read is TGTGCCAGCACCATCGCGACCGCTAGCTCTGGAAACACC.

This clone was found many times. The read stops 3 residues short of the end of the CDR3; the missing end is completed from the germline J gene. The chain has TRBV13 and TRBJ2-1; 12 positions agree with TRBD2. This CDR3 spans 15 amino acids. Germline V gives CDR1 PRHDT, CDR2 FYEKMQ (reference sequence). J gave up 5 bases and V 3 bases, and 2 bases lay outside the gene matches. The sequenced CDR3 bases are TGTGCCAGCAGCTTCCTAGCGGGAGGGGACAATGAG. As protein: CASSFLAGGDNE. The complete CDR3 sequence is CASSFLAGGDNEQFF.

This clone was observed at least ten times. The CDR3 is cut off 3 residues early in the read; its end comes from the germline J gene. V usage is TRBV14 and J usage is TRBJ2-5, with TRBD1 identical over 7 bases. CDR1 and CDR2 (germline): SGHDN, FVKESK. V trimming: 1 base; J trimming: 4 bases; junction bases outside the gene matches: 0. The CDR3 spans 13 residues. Incomplete CDR3 DNA: TGTGCCAGCAGCCAAGCAGGGGGAGAGACC. It translates to CASSQAGGET. The whole CDR3 reads CASSQAGGETQYF.

In its sample, this clone was seen many times. The read falls 3 residues short of the CDR3 end, and the missing part is taken from the germline J gene. This rearrangement joins TRBV20-1 to TRBJ1-5, with D perhaps TRBD1 (5 bases). Germline CDR1 DFQATT, CDR2 SNEGSKA (reference sequence). Trimming cost V 3 bases and J 2 bases, with 17 bases left between them. This CDR3 is 16 amino acids long. The covered CDR3 bases are TGCAGTGCTAGCGCAGGGAGAACACCTCGCAATCAGCCC. Translation gives CSASAGRTPRNQP. In full, the CDR3 reads CSASAGRTPRNQPQHF.

This clone came up many times. The sequence runs out 3 residues before the end of the CDR3; the remainder is reconstructed from the germline J gene. V gene TRBV20-1 combines with J gene TRBJ2-1; weak D call: TRBD2 (6 bases). Trimming pared 3 bases from V and 3 bases from J, leaving 15 bases between. The germline V gene encodes CDR1 DFQATT and CDR2 SNEGSKA (reference sequence). This CDR3 comprises 15 residues. The CDR3 region is CSARDTGDDYNEQFF. CDR3 bases read: TGCAGTGCTAGGGACACGGGAGACGACTACAATGAG.

This clone has ten or more counts. The read stops 3 residues short of the end of the CDR3; the missing end is completed from the germline J gene. The chain uses TRBV4-2 and TRBJ1-2, with a weak D call TRBD1 (5 bases). V gave up 0 bases and J gave up 6 bases, with 17 bases separating them. This CDR3 contains 16 residues. The germline gives CDR1 LGHNA, CDR2 YNFKEQ. The CDR3 DNA, read in part, is TGTGCCAGCAGCCAAGATTCCACCCCGGGGGGGGATGGC. It codes for CASSQDSTPGGDG. The entire CDR3 sequence reads CASSQDSTPGGDGYTF.

This clone came up many times. The CDR3 is CASSLRQGAVNQPQHF. The CDR3 bases that were read are TGTGCCAGCAGCCTCCGACAGGGGGCGGTTAATCAGCCC. This chain connects TRBV6-2 or TRBV6-3 to TRBJ1-5; 10 bases align to TRBD1. Sequencing ends 3 residues short of the CDR3 end; the germline J gene provides the rest. V shed 6 bases and J 4 bases; nucleotides not matched to a gene: 9. Germline V gives CDR1 MNHEY, CDR2 SVGEGT. The CDR3 spans 16 residues.

This clone was counted many times. The read stops 3 residues short of the end of the CDR3; the missing end is completed from the germline J gene. The V call is TRBV5-1, the J call TRBJ2-2; a possible D gene is TRBD1 (5 bases). The CDR3 length is 14 residues. In germline, CDR1 is SGHRS, CDR2 YFSETQ. Trimming removed 5 bases at V and 1 base at J, with 9 bases between. The sequenced part of the CDR3 DNA is TGCGCCAGCAGTCTCAGGGAGAACACCGGGGAG. It is translated as CASSLRENTGE. The CDR3 as a whole reads CASSLRENTGELFF. Filled out from reference TRBV5-1 and TRBJ2-2, the complete variable domain reads KAGVTQTPRYLIKTRGQQVTLSCSPISGHRSVSWYQQTPGQGLQFLFEYFSETQRNKGNFPGRFSGRQFSNSRSEMNVSTLELGDSALYLCASSLRENTGELFFGEGSRLTVL.

This clone was detected many times. With the read ending 3 residues before the CDR3 end, the germline J gene is used to fill in that end. This chain links TRBV7-3 with TRBJ2-2; the match to TRBD1 covers 7 bases. CDR1 and CDR2 (germline): SGHTA, FQGTGA. This CDR3 spans 14 amino acids. Trimming cost V 3 bases and J 6 bases; bases outside gene matches: 4. This chain's CDR3 is CASSFLGQAGELFF. The covered CDR3 bases are TGTGCCAGCAGCTTCCTCGGACAGGCCGGGGAG.

In this sample, this clone turned up many times. The read finishes 3 residues shy of the CDR3 end, and the germline J gene is used to complete it. The rearrangement joins TRBV23-1 to TRBJ2-7, with 9 nucleotides matching TRBD2. TRBV23-1 is treated as an ORF (open reading frame) with a function not yet certain. V trimming: 0 bases; J trimming: 1 base; junction bases outside the gene matches: 13. The CDR3 length is 19 residues. CDR3 region: CASSQSVPRTSAVSYEQYF. CDR3 DNA, as far as it was read: TGCGCCAGCAGTCAATCCGTCCCCCGGACTAGCGCCGTTTCCTACGAG.

This clone was counted many times. The CDR3 end falls 3 residues outside the read, so it is completed with the germline J gene. At the DNA level, this CDR3 is encoded by other sequences in the same sample as well. The V gene is TRBV7-9, the J gene TRBJ2-7, with 10 nucleotides matching TRBD1. CDR1 and CDR2 from the germline V gene are SEHNR and FQNEAQ (reference sequence). The CDR3 is made up of 15 amino acids. V lost 2 bases to trimming and J lost 4 bases; unmatched junction nucleotides: 5. The CDR3 is CASSLPGQGLYEQYF. The CDR3 DNA, read in part, is TGTGCCAGCAGCTTACCGGGACAGGGGCTGTACGAG.

This clone has at least ten counts. The missing CDR3 end, 3 residues past where the read stops, is filled in from the germline J gene. The rearrangement links TRBV2 to TRBJ1-2; D gene unclear. The germline V gene has CDR1 SNHLY and CDR2 FYNNEI. The V end lost 4 bases, the J end lost 0 bases, and 9 bases lay between the germline ends. There are 14 residues in the CDR3. Partial CDR3 DNA: TGTGCCAGCAGTGTAAGCGTACCTAACTATGGC. Residues: CASSVSVPNYG. The CDR3 as a whole reads CASSVSVPNYGYTF.

Ten or more counts support this clone. With the read ending 3 residues before the CDR3 end, the germline J gene is used to fill in that end. This sequence joins TRBV6-2 or TRBV6-3 and TRBJ2-1, with 8 positions matching TRBD1. CDR3 length equals 15 residues. J was trimmed by 3 bases and V by 5 bases; bases with no gene match: 6. In germline, CDR1 is MNHEY, CDR2 SVGEGT. Incomplete CDR3 DNA: TGTGCCAGCAGTGACCGGGACAGGTTCTACAATGAG. It translates to CASSDRDRFYNE. The CDR3 reads in full as CASSDRDRFYNEQFF.

This clone was recorded many times. Sequencing ends 3 residues short of the CDR3 end; the germline J gene provides the rest. The chain has TRBV28 and TRBJ1-2, with unresolved D. The CDR3 sequence is 14 residues long. Germline V lookup: CDR1 MDHEN, CDR2 SYDVKM. Trimming pared 2 bases from V and 0 bases from J, leaving 7 bases between. The CDR3 sequence: CASSLRAANYGYTF. The part of the CDR3 DNA that was read is TGTGCCAGCAGTTTAAGGGCAGCTAACTATGGC.